This T cell receptor (beta chain) originates from a study of cytomegalovirus exposure and HLA in healthy donors. Germline CDR1 SEHNR, CDR2 FQNEAQ (reference sequence). Trimming shortened V by 1 base and J by 3 bases, and 16 bases separated the two germline ends. This CDR3 contains 17 residues. Amplification used 60 Vbeta primers and 13 Jbeta primers. The method was immunoSEQ multiplex PCR; TCRdb's version includes in-frame clones alone and lacks a portion of them. The sample lists some 150,000 clones, about three fifths occurring once. The source is a woman in her 30s in good health and CMV-seropositive. Sequencing used PBMCs. The V call is TRBV7-9, the J call TRBJ1-5; D is uncertain. The CDR3 nucleotides read TGTGCCAGCAGCTTAGATTTCGGTACAGACGTCAATCAGCCCCAGCATTTT. This sequence encodes CASSLDFGTDVNQPQHF.